Listed below are T cell receptor beta chains from one sample, sequenced in a study of T cells in localized non-small cell lung cancer. TCRdb's table, derived via immunoSEQ multiplex PCR, lists solely in-frame clones and lacks some. This repertoire shows 53,000 or so clones, approximately 90% found once; its top ten account for 15% to 20%. The specimen was peripheral blood, collected before any cancer treatment. These receptors came from a man aged 35-75 years with stage I lung adenocarcinoma. Both conserved end residues are part of each CDR3. Fields, in order: CDR3 DNA, CDR3 protein, J gene, V gene, D gene, clone size. D genes are given only for firm matches. Expanded clones get a size class; other rows say once, few or many, or leave the size out.

cdr3_nt: TGTGCCAGCAGCCCGGGGACAGGGGGCATCATTCAGTACTTC
cdr3_aa: CASSPGTGGIIQYF
j_call: TRBJ2-4
v_call: TRBV27
d_call: TRBD1
clone_size: NA

cdr3_nt: TGTGCCTGGAGTAAAGCTAGCGTCCTCAACAATGAGCAGTTCTTC
cdr3_aa: CAWSKASVLNNEQFF
j_call: TRBJ2-1
v_call: TRBV30
d_call: NA
clone_size: NA

cdr3_nt: TGTGCCAGCAGCCGAGGGACAGGGCACGAGCAGTACTTC
cdr3_aa: CASSRGTGHEQYF
j_call: TRBJ2-7
v_call: TRBV7-9
d_call: TRBD1
clone_size: NA

cdr3_nt: TGTGCCAGCAGTCCCCAATTTCGGGTTTCTGAGCAGTTCTTC
cdr3_aa: CASSPQFRVSEQFF
j_call: TRBJ2-1
v_call: TRBV27
d_call: NA
clone_size: once

cdr3_nt: TGCGCCAGCAGCTTTCAGGGTTACACCGGGGAGCTGTTTTTT
cdr3_aa: CASSFQGYTGELFF
j_call: TRBJ2-2
v_call: TRBV5-1
d_call: NA
clone_size: NA

cdr3_nt: TGTGCCAGCAGGCGAACAGGGGAGGGAGAGACCCAGTACTTC
cdr3_aa: CASRRTGEGETQYF
j_call: TRBJ2-5
v_call: TRBV11-2
d_call: NA
clone_size: NA

cdr3_nt: TGTGCCACCAGCAGGACGGAACGACAGGGGGCGACTTATGGCTACACCTTC
cdr3_aa: CATSRTERQGATYGYTF
j_call: TRBJ1-2
v_call: TRBV15
d_call: TRBD1
clone_size: few

cdr3_nt: TGTGCCAGCAGCGCGGAGTGGGGGACGGAAGACGTGACGAACACCGGGGAGCTGTTTTTT
cdr3_aa: CASSAEWGTEDVTNTGELFF
j_call: TRBJ2-2
v_call: TRBV9
d_call: NA
clone_size: NA

cdr3_nt: TGTGCCTGGAGCGAGAGTGAGGCCCAGTACTTC
cdr3_aa: CAWSESEAQYF
j_call: TRBJ2-5
v_call: TRBV30
d_call: NA
clone_size: once

cdr3_nt: TGTGCCTGGAGTTCTGGGACAGTCTACGAGCAGTACTTC
cdr3_aa: CAWSSGTVYEQYF
j_call: TRBJ2-7
v_call: TRBV30
d_call: TRBD1
clone_size: NA

cdr3_nt: TGTGCTAGCAGTCCGACCGGGAATGAGCAGTTCTTC
cdr3_aa: CASSPTGNEQFF
j_call: TRBJ2-1
v_call: TRBV7-7
d_call: NA
clone_size: NA

cdr3_nt: TGTGCCACCAGCTCGGGAACCCGCTACGAGCAGTACTTC
cdr3_aa: CATSSGTRYEQYF
j_call: TRBJ2-7
v_call: TRBV15
d_call: NA
clone_size: NA

cdr3_nt: TGTGCCAGCAAACGGGAGAGGACAGATACGCAGTATTTT
cdr3_aa: CASKRERTDTQYF
j_call: TRBJ2-3
v_call: TRBV6-5
d_call: NA
clone_size: NA

cdr3_nt: TGTGCCAGCAGACTGGGGACCGGGGAGCTGTTTTTT
cdr3_aa: CASRLGTGELFF
j_call: TRBJ2-2
v_call: TRBV25-1
d_call: NA
clone_size: medium-sized

cdr3_nt: TGCGCCAGCAGCCAGACCATGAACACTGAAGCTTTCTTT
cdr3_aa: CASSQTMNTEAFF
j_call: TRBJ1-1
v_call: TRBV5-1
d_call: NA
clone_size: NA

cdr3_nt: TGTGCCAGCAGCTTACTCGCGGGAGGGCCAGATACGCAGTATTTT
cdr3_aa: CASSLLAGGPDTQYF
j_call: TRBJ2-3
v_call: TRBV7-2
d_call: TRBD2
clone_size: NA

cdr3_nt: TGTGCCAGCAGCGTAGCGGACAGGCCCCTCACAGATACGCAGTATTTT
cdr3_aa: CASSVADRPLTDTQYF
j_call: TRBJ2-3
v_call: TRBV9
d_call: TRBD1
clone_size: NA

cdr3_nt: TGTGCCAGCAGTTTAGCCGGGACAGGGTCCGGCGAGCAGTACTTC
cdr3_aa: CASSLAGTGSGEQYF
j_call: TRBJ2-7
v_call: TRBV6-5
d_call: TRBD1
clone_size: NA

cdr3_nt: TGTGCCAGTAGTATAGATCCCCAGGGGACTAGCGGGAGGTTTCAGTACTTC
cdr3_aa: CASSIDPQGTSGRFQYF
j_call: TRBJ2-7
v_call: TRBV19
d_call: TRBD2
clone_size: NA

cdr3_nt: TGTGCCAGCAGCTATCGATCTAGATCCTACGAGCAGTACTTC
cdr3_aa: CASSYRSRSYEQYF
j_call: TRBJ2-7
v_call: TRBV7-9
d_call: NA
clone_size: NA

cdr3_nt: TGTGCCAGCAGCCCAAGGGGGGGAGGAGCGGGAGGGCTCTACGAGCAGTACTTC
cdr3_aa: CASSPRGGGAGGLYEQYF
j_call: TRBJ2-7
v_call: TRBV7-2
d_call: TRBD2
clone_size: NA

cdr3_nt: TGCGCCAGCAGCAAGGGGGGACTAGAGAACTACGAGCAGTACTTC
cdr3_aa: CASSKGGLENYEQYF
j_call: TRBJ2-7
v_call: TRBV5-1
d_call: TRBD2
clone_size: NA

cdr3_nt: TGTGCCAGCAGCTGGGATGGAGCTAACTATGGCTACACCTTC
cdr3_aa: CASSWDGANYGYTF
j_call: TRBJ1-2
v_call: TRBV7-2
d_call: NA
clone_size: few

cdr3_nt: TGTGCCAGCAGCATAAGCCCAGCGGGAGGGACCACAGATACGCAGTATTTT
cdr3_aa: CASSISPAGGTTDTQYF
j_call: TRBJ2-3
v_call: TRBV7-9
d_call: TRBD2
clone_size: NA

cdr3_nt: TGTGCCAGTAGTATTGGTGGGTTTCAAGCTTTCTTT
cdr3_aa: CASSIGGFQAFF
j_call: TRBJ1-1
v_call: TRBV19
d_call: NA
clone_size: NA

cdr3_nt: TGTGCCACCAGCCCAAGCGGGGTCTCTGGGGCCAACGTCCTGACTTTC
cdr3_aa: CATSPSGVSGANVLTF
j_call: TRBJ2-6
v_call: TRBV15
d_call: TRBD2
clone_size: NA

cdr3_nt: TGTGCCAGCAGCTCGATCGGGCCGCGAGGCAATGAGCAGTTCTTC
cdr3_aa: CASSSIGPRGNEQFF
j_call: TRBJ2-1
v_call: TRBV7-3
d_call: NA
clone_size: NA

cdr3_nt: TGCAGTGCCTCGGGGGGCGAGCAGTACTTC
cdr3_aa: CSASGGEQYF
j_call: TRBJ2-7
v_call: TRBV20-1
d_call: TRBD2
clone_size: NA

cdr3_nt: TGTGCCAGCAGCTCCCGGACAGGGGACGAAAAACTGTTTTTT
cdr3_aa: CASSSRTGDEKLFF
j_call: TRBJ1-4
v_call: TRBV7-2
d_call: TRBD1
clone_size: NA

cdr3_nt: TGTGCCAGTAGTATAGGAGCGGGAGGGGCGTACGAGCAGTACTTC
cdr3_aa: CASSIGAGGAYEQYF
j_call: TRBJ2-7
v_call: TRBV19
d_call: TRBD2
clone_size: NA

cdr3_nt: TGCGCCAGCAGCCAAGAACAGGGAGCCTACGAGCAGTACTTC
cdr3_aa: CASSQEQGAYEQYF
j_call: TRBJ2-7
v_call: TRBV4-1
d_call: NA
clone_size: NA

cdr3_nt: TGTGCCAGCAGCTCCGGGGACGTATACGAGCAGTACTTC
cdr3_aa: CASSSGDVYEQYF
j_call: TRBJ2-7
v_call: TRBV5-5
d_call: NA
clone_size: NA

cdr3_nt: TGTGCCAGCTCACCTCGACAGGGGAACTATGGCTACACCTTC
cdr3_aa: CASSPRQGNYGYTF
j_call: TRBJ1-2
v_call: TRBV18
d_call: TRBD1
clone_size: NA

cdr3_nt: TGCAGCGTTGGGGACAGGGGAGCCAAAAACATTCAGTACTTC
cdr3_aa: CSVGDRGAKNIQYF
j_call: TRBJ2-4
v_call: TRBV29-1
d_call: TRBD1
clone_size: NA

cdr3_nt: TGTGCCAGCAGCTCCCGGACAGGCTATGGCTACACCTTC
cdr3_aa: CASSSRTGYGYTF
j_call: TRBJ1-2
v_call: TRBV11-2
d_call: TRBD1
clone_size: NA

cdr3_nt: TGTGCCAGCAGCTTAATTTCAGGGGGCGGTTACGAGCAGTACTTC
cdr3_aa: CASSLISGGGYEQYF
j_call: TRBJ2-7
v_call: TRBV7-9
d_call: TRBD1
clone_size: NA